This T cell receptor (beta chain) is from a study of cytomegalovirus exposure and HLA in healthy donors. The PCR ran on 60 Vbeta and 13 Jbeta primers. Generated by immunoSEQ multiplex PCR, the TCRdb table keeps only in-frame clones and is missing some. Here the sample spans 150,000 or so clones, 80% to 85% being singletons. This clone was recorded once. V lost 5 bases and J 4 bases, leaving 21 bases between the germline ends. Looked up from germline, CDR1 is LNHDA and CDR2 is SQIVND (reference sequence). This CDR3 has 16 amino acids. The TCR originated in a male donor in good health and CMV-seropositive. The chain carries TRBV19 and TRBJ2-7; perhaps TRBD2 as D (6 bases). The material sequenced was PBMCs. CDR3 loop: CASSGGIRDLLYEQYF. CDR3 coding DNA: TGTGCCAGTAGTGGGGGGATCCGGGACTTACTTTACGAGCAGTACTTC.